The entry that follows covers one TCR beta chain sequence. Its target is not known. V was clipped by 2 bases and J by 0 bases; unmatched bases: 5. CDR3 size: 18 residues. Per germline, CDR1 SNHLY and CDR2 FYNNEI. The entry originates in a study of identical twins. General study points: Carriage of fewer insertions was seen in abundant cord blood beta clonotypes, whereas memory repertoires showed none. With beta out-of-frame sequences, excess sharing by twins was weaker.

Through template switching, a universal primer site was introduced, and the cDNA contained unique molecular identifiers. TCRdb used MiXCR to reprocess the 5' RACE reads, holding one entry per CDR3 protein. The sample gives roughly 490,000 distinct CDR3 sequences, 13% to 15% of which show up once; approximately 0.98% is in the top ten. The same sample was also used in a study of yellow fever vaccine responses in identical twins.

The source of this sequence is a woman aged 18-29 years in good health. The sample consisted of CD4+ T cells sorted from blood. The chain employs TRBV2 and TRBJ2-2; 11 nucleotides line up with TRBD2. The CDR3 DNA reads TGTGCCAGCAGTGAAATTCGACTAGCGGGATCGAACACCGGGGAGCTGTTTTTT. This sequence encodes CASSEIRLAGSNTGELFF.